Below, one TCR beta chain is given with its context. V shed 4 bases, J shed 5 bases, and the junction held 11 bases outside the gene matches. The CDR3 contains 18 residues. Germline V gene lookup returns CDR1 SGHNT and CDR2 YYREEE (reference sequence). This sample is drawn from a study of T cell changes during pregnancy in multiple sclerosis. Produced via immunoSEQ multiplex PCR; TCRdb's table is partial and in-frame only. This sample yields fewer than 85,000 clones, of which 92% are seen a single time; 1.5% to 2% belongs to the top ten. The sample here was peripheral blood, taken in the first trimester of pregnancy. The chain links TRBV5-4 to TRBJ2-5; 16 nucleotides agree with TRBD2. This TCR was recovered from a female donor in good health, enrolled as a control in a pregnancy study. This chain's CDR3 is CASSKGLAGGRVEETQYF. The CDR3 nucleotides are TGTGCCAGCAGCAAGGGACTAGCGGGAGGGCGAGTCGAGGAGACCCAGTACTTC.